These 15 T cell receptor beta chains were sequenced from one sample in a study of blood T cell repertoires in COVID-19. Sequenced by immunoSEQ multiplex PCR; TCRdb stores in-frame clones only, minus some. The sample lists some 70,000 clones, 86% occurring once. The sequencing input was peripheral blood. These receptors were taken from a man aged 25 to 40 with acute or convalescent COVID-19.

The rearrangement joins TRBV28 to TRBJ1-5; D gene ambiguous. Trimming took 3 bases from V and 6 from J, leaving 12 bases between them. The CDR3 extends over 14 amino acids. Germline-derived CDR1 and CDR2 are MDHEN and SYDVKM. The DNA for the CDR3 is TGTGCCAGCAGTTTGGTACTAGCAGGTCAGCCCCAGCATTTT. Translating it yields CASSLVLAGQPQHF.

The chain has TRBV3-1 (or the pseudogene TRBV3-2) and TRBJ2-7; TRBD2 aligns across 10 bases. This CDR3 is built from 20 residues. J gave up 0 bases and V 2 bases, and 16 bases lay outside the gene matches. Per the germline V gene, CDR1 is LGHDT and CDR2 is YNNKEL (reference sequence). CDR3 bases: TGTGCCAGCAGCCAAAGACGGGGGCTAGCGGGAGAGATCATCTCCTACGAGCAGTACTTC. Amino acids: CASSQRRGLAGEIISYEQYF.

The CDR3 nucleotides are TGTGCCAGCAGTTTATTGGAGGGGGCGACCACTGAAGCTTTCTTT. It encodes CASSLLEGATTEAFF. The chain carries TRBV28 and TRBJ1-1; TRBD1 matches 7 bases. After removal of 1 base from V and 4 bases from J, the junction contained 6 bases not matched to a gene. The CDR3 is made up of 15 amino acids. Looked up from germline, CDR1 is MDHEN and CDR2 is SYDVKM.

This rearrangement joins TRBV13 to TRBJ1-4; 8 bases are a match to TRBD1. V lost 5 bases to trimming and J lost 9 bases; unmatched junction nucleotides: 8. Germline values: CDR1 PRHDT, CDR2 FYEKMQ (reference sequence). CDR3 length: 14 amino acids. Here the CDR3 DNA reads TGTGCCAGCAGCCGGGGACAGGTGGCCCAAAAACTGTTTTTT. As protein: CASSRGQVAQKLFF.

There are a few counts of this clone. V gene TRBV2 combines with J gene TRBJ1-2; 10 bases fit TRBD1. This CDR3 has 13 amino acids. V lost 6 bases and J lost 8; bases outside the gene matches: 6. Germline V gene data show CDR1 as SNHLY and CDR2 as FYNNEI. The CDR3 loop reads CASRRQGAEGYTF. CDR3 in DNA: TGTGCCAGCAGACGACAGGGGGCGGAGGGCTACACCTTC.

The V and J genes are TRBV28 and TRBJ2-1, with TRBD1 as a possible D gene (5 bases). The V gene's germline CDR1 is MDHEN and CDR2 SYDVKM. CDR3 size: 13 residues. V was clipped by 8 bases and J by 3 bases, with 11 bases between them. CDR3 nucleotide sequence: TGTGCCAGCTACCAGACAGTCTACAATGAGCAGTTCTTC. This sequence encodes CASYQTVYNEQFF. The full variable domain, with the rest looked up from reference TRBV28 and TRBJ2-1, is DVKVTQSSRYLVKRTGEKVFLECVQDMDHENMFWYRQDPGLGLRLIYFSYDVKMKEKGDIPEGYSVSREKKERFSLILESASTNQTSMYLCASYQTVYNEQFFGPGTRLTVL.

V and J are TRBV11-2 and TRBJ2-1, with 8 bases matching TRBD1. Germline loops: CDR1 SGHAT, CDR2 FQNNGV. The length of the CDR3 is 12 residues. Trimming took 5 bases from V and 15 from J; bases not matched to a gene: 9. The CDR3 loop reads CASSTQGGLPFF. CDR3 nucleotide sequence: TGTGCCAGCAGCACACAGGGGGGACTCCCGTTCTTC.

This chain connects TRBV19 to TRBJ2-3; TRBD1 aligns across 8 bases. CDR1 and CDR2 from the germline V gene are LNHDA and SQIVND (reference sequence). This CDR3 is built from 13 residues. Trimming cost V 8 bases and J 4 bases; bases outside gene matches: 5. The CDR3 reads CASADRAADTQYF. The CDR3 DNA is TGTGCCAGTGCGGACAGGGCGGCAGATACGCAGTATTTT.

The chain has TRBV4-1 and TRBJ2-1; D not certain. V lost 3 bases and J lost 4, with 7 bases in between. Germline V gene lookup returns CDR1 MGHRA and CDR2 YSYEKL. The CDR3 spans 13 residues. The CDR3 region has the DNA TGCGCCAGCAGCCATACCACTTACAATGAGCAGTTCTTC. This codes for CASSHTTYNEQFF.

The chain uses TRBV4-2 and TRBJ2-1, with 10 positions matching TRBD2. J lost 8 bases, V lost 2 bases, and 6 bases had no gene match. The CDR3 is 15 residues long. Germline loops: CDR1 LGHNA, CDR2 YNFKEQ. The CDR3 nucleotides read TGTGCCAGCAGCCAAAGGGCTAGCGGGAGCGATGAGCAGTTCTTC. It is translated as CASSQRASGSDEQFF.

The chain carries TRBV3-1 (or the pseudogene TRBV3-2) and TRBJ1-6; maybe TRBD1 (6 bases). Trimming removed 0 bases from V and 10 bases from J, with 25 bases in between. This CDR3 has 19 residues. The V gene's germline CDR1 is LGHDT and CDR2 YNNKEL (reference sequence). CDR3 sequence: CASSQDKGWWGQEKSPLHF. The CDR3 DNA follows: TGTGCCAGCAGCCAAGATAAGGGATGGTGGGGGCAGGAGAAATCACCCCTCCACTTT.

The chain uses TRBV18 and TRBJ2-7, with D perhaps TRBD2 (6 bases). V dropped 8 bases and J dropped 2 bases, with 16 bases sitting between them. Germline V lookup: CDR1 KGHSH, CDR2 LQKENI. This CDR3 is 14 amino acids long. For the CDR3, the DNA is TGTGCCAGCCGAAGCGGGTTCAGAACCTACGAGCAGTACTTC. This encodes CASRSGFRTYEQYF.

The rearrangement uses TRBV28 and TRBJ1-4, with D possibly matching TRBD1 (5 bases). CDR3 size: 13 residues. The V gene's germline CDR1 is MDHEN and CDR2 SYDVKM. Trimming removed 10 bases from V and 3 bases from J, with 12 bases in between. This CDR3 is CATRGLANEKLFF. The DNA of the CDR3 is TGTGCCACCCGGGGGTTAGCTAATGAAAAACTGTTTTTT.

CDR3 amino acids: CASSKSQVGELFF. The CDR3, as DNA: TGTGCCAGCAGCAAATCCCAGGTCGGGGAGCTGTTTTTT. V and J are TRBV21-1 and TRBJ2-2; TRBD1, as called in the table, went unchecked against the DNA. TRBV21-1 is a known pseudogene. The CDR3 is made up of 13 amino acids.

The rearrangement links TRBV2 to TRBJ2-7, with TRBD1 as a possible D gene (6 bases). The CDR3 is 13 amino acids. Germline V CDR1 and CDR2: SNHLY, FYNNEI. Deletions cut 8 bases from V and 4 bases from J, with 15 bases between. The CDR3 DNA follows: TGTGCCAGCCAGGGGTGGGGGTCATACGAGCAGTACTTC. Amino acids: CASQGWGSYEQYF.